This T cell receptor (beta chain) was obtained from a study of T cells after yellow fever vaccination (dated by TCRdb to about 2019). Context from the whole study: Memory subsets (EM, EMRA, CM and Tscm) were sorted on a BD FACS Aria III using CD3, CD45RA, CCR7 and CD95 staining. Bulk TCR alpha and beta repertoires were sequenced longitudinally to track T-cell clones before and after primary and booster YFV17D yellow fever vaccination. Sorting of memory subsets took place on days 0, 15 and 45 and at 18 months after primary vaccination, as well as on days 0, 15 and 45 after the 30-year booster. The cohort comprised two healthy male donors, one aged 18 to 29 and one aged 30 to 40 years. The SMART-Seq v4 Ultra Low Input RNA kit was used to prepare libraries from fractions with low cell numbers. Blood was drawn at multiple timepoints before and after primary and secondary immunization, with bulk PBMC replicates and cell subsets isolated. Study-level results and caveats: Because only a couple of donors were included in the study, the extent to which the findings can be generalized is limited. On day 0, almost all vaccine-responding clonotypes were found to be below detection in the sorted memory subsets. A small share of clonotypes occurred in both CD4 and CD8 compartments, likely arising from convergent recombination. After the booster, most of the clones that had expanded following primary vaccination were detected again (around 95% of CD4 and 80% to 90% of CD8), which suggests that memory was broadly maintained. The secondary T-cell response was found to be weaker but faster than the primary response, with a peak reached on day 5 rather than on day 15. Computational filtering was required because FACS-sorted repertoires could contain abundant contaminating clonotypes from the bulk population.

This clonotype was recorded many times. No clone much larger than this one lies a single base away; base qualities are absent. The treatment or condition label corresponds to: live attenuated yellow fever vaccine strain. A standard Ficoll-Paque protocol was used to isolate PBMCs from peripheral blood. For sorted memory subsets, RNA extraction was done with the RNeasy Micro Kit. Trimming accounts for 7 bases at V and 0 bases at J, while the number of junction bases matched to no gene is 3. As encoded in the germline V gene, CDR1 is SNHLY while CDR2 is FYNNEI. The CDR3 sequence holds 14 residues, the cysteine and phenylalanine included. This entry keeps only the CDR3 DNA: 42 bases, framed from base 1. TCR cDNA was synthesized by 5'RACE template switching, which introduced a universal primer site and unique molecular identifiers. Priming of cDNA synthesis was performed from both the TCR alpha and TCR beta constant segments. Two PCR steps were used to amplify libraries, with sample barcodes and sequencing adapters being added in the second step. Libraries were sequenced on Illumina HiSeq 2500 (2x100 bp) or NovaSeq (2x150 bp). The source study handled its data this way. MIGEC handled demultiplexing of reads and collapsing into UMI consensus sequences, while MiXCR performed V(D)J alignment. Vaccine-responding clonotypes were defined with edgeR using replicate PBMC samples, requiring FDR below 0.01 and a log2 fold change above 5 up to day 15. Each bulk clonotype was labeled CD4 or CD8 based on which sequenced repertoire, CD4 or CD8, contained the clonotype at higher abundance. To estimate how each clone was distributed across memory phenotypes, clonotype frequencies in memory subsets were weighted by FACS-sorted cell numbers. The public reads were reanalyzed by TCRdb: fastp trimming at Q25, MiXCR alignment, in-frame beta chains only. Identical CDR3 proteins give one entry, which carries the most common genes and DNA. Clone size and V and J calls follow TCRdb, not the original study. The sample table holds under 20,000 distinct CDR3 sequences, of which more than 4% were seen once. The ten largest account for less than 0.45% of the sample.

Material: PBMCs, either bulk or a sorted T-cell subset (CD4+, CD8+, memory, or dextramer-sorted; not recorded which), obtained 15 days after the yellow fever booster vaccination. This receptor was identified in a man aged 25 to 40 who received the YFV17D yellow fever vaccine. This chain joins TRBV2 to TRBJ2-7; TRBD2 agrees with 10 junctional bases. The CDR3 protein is CASNGLAVSYEQYF. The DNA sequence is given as TGTGCCAGCAACGGACTAGCGGTCTCCTACGAGCAGTACTTC.